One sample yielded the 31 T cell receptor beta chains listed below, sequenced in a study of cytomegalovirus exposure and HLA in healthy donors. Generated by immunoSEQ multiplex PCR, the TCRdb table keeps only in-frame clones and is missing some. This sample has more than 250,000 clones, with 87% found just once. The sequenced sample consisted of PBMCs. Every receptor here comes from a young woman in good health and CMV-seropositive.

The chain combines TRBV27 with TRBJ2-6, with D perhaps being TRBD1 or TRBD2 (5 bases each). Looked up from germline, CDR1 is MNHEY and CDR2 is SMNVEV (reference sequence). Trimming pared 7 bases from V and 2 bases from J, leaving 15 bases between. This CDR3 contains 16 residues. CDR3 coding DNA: TGTGCCAGCACTGTCGGGGTAGGGGCTGGGGCCAACGTCCTGACTTTC. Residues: CASTVGVGAGANVLTF.

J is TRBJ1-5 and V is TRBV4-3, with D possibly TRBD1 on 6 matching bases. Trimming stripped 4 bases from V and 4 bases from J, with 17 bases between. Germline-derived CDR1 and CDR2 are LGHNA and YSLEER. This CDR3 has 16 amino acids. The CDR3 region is CASSLDRTVGNQPQHF. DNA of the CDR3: TGCGCCAGCAGCCTAGACCGGACAGTGGGGAATCAGCCCCAGCATTTT.

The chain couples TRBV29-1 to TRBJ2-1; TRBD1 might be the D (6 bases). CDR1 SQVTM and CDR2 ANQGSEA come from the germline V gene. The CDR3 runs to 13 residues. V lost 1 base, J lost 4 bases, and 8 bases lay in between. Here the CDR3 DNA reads TGCAGCGTTGAAGGGACAGAATACAATGAGCAGTTCTTC. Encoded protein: CSVEGTEYNEQFF.

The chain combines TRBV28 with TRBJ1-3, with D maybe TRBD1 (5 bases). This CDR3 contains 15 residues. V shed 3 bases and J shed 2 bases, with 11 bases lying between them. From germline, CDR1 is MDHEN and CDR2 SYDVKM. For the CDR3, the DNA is TGTGCCAGCAGTTTTTTGGTAGGGGCTGGAAACACCATATATTTT. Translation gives CASSFLVGAGNTIYF.

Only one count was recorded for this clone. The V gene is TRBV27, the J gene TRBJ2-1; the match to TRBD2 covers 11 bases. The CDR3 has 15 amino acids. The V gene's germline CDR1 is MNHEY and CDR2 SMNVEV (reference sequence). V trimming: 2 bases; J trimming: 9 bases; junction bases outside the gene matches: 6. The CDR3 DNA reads TGTGCCAGCAGTTTAGTAGCGGGAGGGGTGGTTGAGCAGTTCTTC. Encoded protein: CASSLVAGGVVEQFF.

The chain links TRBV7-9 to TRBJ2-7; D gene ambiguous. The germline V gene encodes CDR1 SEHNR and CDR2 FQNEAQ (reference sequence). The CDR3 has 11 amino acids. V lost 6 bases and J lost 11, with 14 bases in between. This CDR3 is CASSQTDNKYF. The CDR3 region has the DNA TGTGCCAGCAGTCAAACCGACAACAAGTACTTC.

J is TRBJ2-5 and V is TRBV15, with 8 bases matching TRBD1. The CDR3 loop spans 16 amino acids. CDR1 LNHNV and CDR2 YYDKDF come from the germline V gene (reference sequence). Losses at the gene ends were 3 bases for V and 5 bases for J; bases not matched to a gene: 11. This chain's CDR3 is CATSRQGAGGRETQYF. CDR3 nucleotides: TGTGCCACCAGCAGGCAGGGTGCAGGGGGCCGTGAGACCCAGTACTTC.

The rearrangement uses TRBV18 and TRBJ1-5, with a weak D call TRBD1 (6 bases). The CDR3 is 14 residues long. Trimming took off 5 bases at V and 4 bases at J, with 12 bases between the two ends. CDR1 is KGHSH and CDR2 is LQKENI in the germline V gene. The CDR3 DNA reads TGTGCCAGCTCAGATATGAGGGGGAATCAGCCCCAGCATTTT. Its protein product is CASSDMRGNQPQHF.

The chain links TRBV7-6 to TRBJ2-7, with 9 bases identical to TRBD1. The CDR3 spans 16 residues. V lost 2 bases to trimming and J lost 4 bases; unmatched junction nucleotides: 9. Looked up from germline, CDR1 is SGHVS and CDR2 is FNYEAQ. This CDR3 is CASSLKWGDRAYEQYF. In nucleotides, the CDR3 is TGTGCCAGCAGCTTAAAGTGGGGGGACAGGGCTTACGAGCAGTACTTC.

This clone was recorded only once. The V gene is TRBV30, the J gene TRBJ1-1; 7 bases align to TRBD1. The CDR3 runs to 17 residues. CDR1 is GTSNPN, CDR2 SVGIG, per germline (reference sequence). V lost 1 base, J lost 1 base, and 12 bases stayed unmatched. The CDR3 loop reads CAWSAHRGKGRNTEAFF. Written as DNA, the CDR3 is TGTGCCTGGAGTGCTCACAGGGGTAAGGGACGGAACACTGAAGCTTTCTTT.

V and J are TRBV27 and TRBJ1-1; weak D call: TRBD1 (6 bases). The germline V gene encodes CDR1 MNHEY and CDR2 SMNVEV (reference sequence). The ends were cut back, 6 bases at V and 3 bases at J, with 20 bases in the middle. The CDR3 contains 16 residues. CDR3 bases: TGTGCCAGCAGGCCCAGGGGTCAGGAACGGTACACTGAAGCTTTCTTT. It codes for CASRPRGQERYTEAFF.

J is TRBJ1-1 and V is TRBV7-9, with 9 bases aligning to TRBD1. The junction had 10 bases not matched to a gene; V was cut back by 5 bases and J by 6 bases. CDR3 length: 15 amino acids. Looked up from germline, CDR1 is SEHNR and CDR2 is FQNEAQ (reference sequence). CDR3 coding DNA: TGTGCCAGCAGCCCGCCGGACAGGGGAAACGCTGAAGCTTTCTTT. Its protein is CASSPPDRGNAEAFF.

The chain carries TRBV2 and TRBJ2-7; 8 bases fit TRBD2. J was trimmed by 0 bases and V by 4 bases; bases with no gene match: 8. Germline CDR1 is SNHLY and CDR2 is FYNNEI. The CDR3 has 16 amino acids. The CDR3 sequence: CASSALFAGGSYEQYF. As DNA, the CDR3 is TGTGCCAGCAGTGCCCTTTTTGCGGGGGGCTCCTACGAGCAGTACTTC.

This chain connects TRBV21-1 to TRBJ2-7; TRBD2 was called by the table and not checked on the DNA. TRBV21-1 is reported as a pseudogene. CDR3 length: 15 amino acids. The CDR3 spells CASSKTSGRAYEQYF. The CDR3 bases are TGTGCCAGCAGCAAGACTAGCGGGAGGGCCTACGAGCAGTACTTC.

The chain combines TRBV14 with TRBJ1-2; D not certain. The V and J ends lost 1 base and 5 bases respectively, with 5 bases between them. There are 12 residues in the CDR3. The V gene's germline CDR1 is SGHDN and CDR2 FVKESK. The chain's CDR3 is CASSQVNYGYTF. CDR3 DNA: TGTGCCAGCAGCCAAGTGAATTATGGCTACACCTTC. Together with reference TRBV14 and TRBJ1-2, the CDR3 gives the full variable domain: EAGVTQFPSHSVIEKGQTVTLRCDPISGHDNLYWYRRVMGKEIKFLLHFVKESKQDESGMPNNRFLAERTGGTYSTLKVQPAELEDSGVYFCASSQVNYGYTFGSGTRLTVV.

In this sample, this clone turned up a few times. CDR3 nucleotide sequence: TGTGCCAGCAGCTTAGAAGGTTTTTCACCCCTCCACTTT. Its protein product is CASSLEGFSPLHF. The chain is built from TRBV7-2 and TRBJ1-6; no reliable D call. The CDR3 loop spans 13 amino acids. The V gene's germline CDR1 is SGHTA and CDR2 FQGNSA. Trimming left V 1 base short and J 9 bases short, with 7 bases between.

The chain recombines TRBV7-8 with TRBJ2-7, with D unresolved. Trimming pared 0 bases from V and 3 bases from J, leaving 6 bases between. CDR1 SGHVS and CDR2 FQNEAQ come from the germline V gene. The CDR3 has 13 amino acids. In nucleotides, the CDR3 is TGTGCCAGCAGCTTAGCGCAAAGCTACGAGCAGTACTTC. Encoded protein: CASSLAQSYEQYF. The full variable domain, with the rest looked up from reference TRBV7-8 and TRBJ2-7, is GAGVSQSPRYKVAKRGQDVALRCDPISGHVSLFWYQQALGQGPEFLTYFQNEAQLDKSGLPSDRFFAERPEGSVSTLKIQRTQQEDSAVYLCASSLAQSYEQYFGPGTRLTVT.

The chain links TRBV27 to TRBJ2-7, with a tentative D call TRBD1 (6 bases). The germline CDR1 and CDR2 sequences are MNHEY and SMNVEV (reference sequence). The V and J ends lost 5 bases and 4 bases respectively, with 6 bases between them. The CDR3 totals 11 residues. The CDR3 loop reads CASSTGYEQYF. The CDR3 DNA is TGTGCCAGCAGTACAGGGTACGAGCAGTACTTC.

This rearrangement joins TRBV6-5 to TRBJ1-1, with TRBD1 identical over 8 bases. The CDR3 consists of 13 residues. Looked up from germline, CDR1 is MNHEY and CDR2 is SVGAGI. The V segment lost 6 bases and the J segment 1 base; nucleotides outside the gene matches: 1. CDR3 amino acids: CASSGQGNTEAFF. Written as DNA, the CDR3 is TGTGCCAGCAGCGGACAGGGGAACACTGAAGCTTTCTTT.

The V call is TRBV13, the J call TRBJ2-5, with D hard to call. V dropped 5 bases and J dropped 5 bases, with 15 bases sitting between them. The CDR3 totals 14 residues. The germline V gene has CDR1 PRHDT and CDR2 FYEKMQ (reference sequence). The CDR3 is CASSAVRRSETQYF. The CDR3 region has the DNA TGTGCCAGCAGCGCGGTGAGACGTTCCGAGACCCAGTACTTC.

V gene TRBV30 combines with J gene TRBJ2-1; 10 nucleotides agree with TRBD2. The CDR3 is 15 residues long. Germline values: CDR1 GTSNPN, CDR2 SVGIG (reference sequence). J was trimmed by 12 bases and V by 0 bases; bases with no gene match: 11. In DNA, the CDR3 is TGTGCCTGGAGTGTACCCAGCGGGAGGGCCTTAGGGCAGTTCTTC. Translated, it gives CAWSVPSGRALGQFF.

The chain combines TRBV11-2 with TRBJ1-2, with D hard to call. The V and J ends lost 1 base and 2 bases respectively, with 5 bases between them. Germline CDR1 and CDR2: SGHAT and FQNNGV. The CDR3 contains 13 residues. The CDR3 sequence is CASSLVGNYGYTF. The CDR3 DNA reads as TGTGCCAGCAGCTTAGTAGGGAACTATGGCTACACCTTC.

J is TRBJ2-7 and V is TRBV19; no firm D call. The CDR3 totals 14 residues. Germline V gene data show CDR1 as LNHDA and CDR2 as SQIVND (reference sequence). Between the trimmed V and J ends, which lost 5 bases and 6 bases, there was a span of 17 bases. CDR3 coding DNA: TGTGCCAGTAGTCCCGCTCTAGGTACTCTCGAGCAGTACTTC. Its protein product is CASSPALGTLEQYF.

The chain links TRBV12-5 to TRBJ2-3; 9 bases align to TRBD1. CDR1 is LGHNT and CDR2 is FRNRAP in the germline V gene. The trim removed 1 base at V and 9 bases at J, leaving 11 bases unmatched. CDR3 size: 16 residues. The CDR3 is CASGLARTGVTGTQYF. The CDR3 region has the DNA TGTGCTAGTGGTTTGGCAAGGACAGGGGTCACGGGGACGCAGTATTTT.

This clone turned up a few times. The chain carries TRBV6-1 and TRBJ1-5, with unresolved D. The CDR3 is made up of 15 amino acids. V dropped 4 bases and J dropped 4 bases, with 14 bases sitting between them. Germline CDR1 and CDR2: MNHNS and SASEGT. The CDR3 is CASSVPPSRNQPQHF. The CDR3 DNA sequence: TGTGCCAGCAGTGTCCCACCATCGAGGAATCAGCCCCAGCATTTT.

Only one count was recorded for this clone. CDR3 region: CASSFRGSDSPLHF. DNA of the CDR3: TGTGCCAGCAGTTTCAGGGGTAGTGATTCACCCCTCCACTTT. The rearrangement links TRBV27 to TRBJ1-6, with TRBD1 as a possible D gene (6 bases). Germline CDR1 MNHEY, CDR2 SMNVEV (reference sequence). The CDR3 extends over 14 amino acids. Trimming took off 3 bases at V and 8 bases at J, with 11 bases between the two ends.

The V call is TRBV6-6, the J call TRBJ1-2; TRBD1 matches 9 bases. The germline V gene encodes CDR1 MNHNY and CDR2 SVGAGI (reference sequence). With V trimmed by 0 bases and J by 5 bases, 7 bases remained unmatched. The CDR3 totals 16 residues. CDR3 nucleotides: TGTGCCAGCAGTTACTCGAAAGACAGGGGGGGTTATGGCTACACCTTC. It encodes CASSYSKDRGGYGYTF.

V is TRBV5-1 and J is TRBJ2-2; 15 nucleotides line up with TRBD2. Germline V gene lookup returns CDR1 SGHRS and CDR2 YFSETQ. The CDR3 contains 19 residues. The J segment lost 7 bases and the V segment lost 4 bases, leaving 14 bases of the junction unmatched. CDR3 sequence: CASSRNGLAGGSVRGELFF. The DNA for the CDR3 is TGCGCCAGCAGCCGGAACGGACTAGCGGGGGGGTCCGTTCGCGGGGAGCTGTTTTTT.

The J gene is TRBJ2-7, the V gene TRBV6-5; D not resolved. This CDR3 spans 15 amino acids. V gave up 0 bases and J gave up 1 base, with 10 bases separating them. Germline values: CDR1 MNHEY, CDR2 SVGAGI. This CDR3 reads CASSYSGWGSYEQYF. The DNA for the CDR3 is TGTGCCAGCAGTTACTCAGGGTGGGGATCCTACGAGCAGTACTTC.

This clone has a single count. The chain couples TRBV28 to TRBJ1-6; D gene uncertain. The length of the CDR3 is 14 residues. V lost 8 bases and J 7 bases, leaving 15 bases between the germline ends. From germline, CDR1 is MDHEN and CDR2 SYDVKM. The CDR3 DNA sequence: TGTGCCAGCCAGAACGGGAAGCAGAATTCACCCCTCCACTTT. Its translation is CASQNGKQNSPLHF.

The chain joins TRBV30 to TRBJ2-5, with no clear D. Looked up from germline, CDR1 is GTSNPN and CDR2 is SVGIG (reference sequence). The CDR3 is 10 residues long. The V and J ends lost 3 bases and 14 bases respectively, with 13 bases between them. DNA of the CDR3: TGTGCCTGGAGGGATAAAGTAGGTTACTTC. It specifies CAWRDKVGYF.